These 24 T cell receptor beta chains were sequenced from one sample in a study of post-analysis software for immune sequencing data. The TCR beta cDNA libraries contained unique molecular identifiers. TCRdb fed the PCR reads into MiXCR, producing one record per CDR3 protein. The sample includes roughly 600,000 distinct CDR3 sequences, roughly 40% of them seen just once. Broader study findings: Relative to controls, patients had a few TRBV segments at higher frequency, with TRBV5-6, TRBV5-1 and TRBV20-1 among these.

Their cognate antigens are unknown. Material for sequencing was blood. The receptors stem from a girl between 10 and 17 years old with multiple sclerosis.

The chain is built from TRBV29-1 and TRBJ2-1; the D is unclear. The CDR3 is made up of 14 amino acids. Germline V gives CDR1 SQVTM, CDR2 ANQGSEA. The V end was cut by 3 bases, the J end by 3 bases, with 12 bases between. The CDR3 DNA follows: TGCAGCGTTGATAAAACGGGTTTCTACAATGAGCAGTTCTTC. It translates to CSVDKTGFYNEQFF.

CDR3 coding DNA: TGCAGCGCCGGGACAGGGTCGTTTAACTATGGCTACACCTTC. Translating gives CSAGTGSFNYGYTF. The genes are TRBV29-1 and TRBJ1-2; 9 nucleotides agree with TRBD1. This CDR3 is built from 14 residues. The V segment lost 7 bases and the J segment 1 base; nucleotides outside the gene matches: 7. Germline CDR1 is SQVTM and CDR2 is ANQGSEA.

This chain links TRBV20-1 with TRBJ2-7; tentatively, D is TRBD2 (7 bases). The CDR3 is made up of 17 amino acids. Trimming took 0 bases from V and 7 from J, leaving 25 bases between them. Germline V CDR1 and CDR2: DFQATT, SNEGSKA (reference sequence). The CDR3 protein is CSARDPIGGGGLDEQYF. The CDR3 DNA reads TGCAGTGCTAGAGATCCAATAGGAGGGGGAGGGTTGGATGAGCAGTACTTC.

This chain joins TRBV5-1 and TRBJ2-4; possibly TRBD2 for D (8 bases). Trimming pared 4 bases from V and 4 bases from J, leaving 18 bases between. CDR1 is SGHRS, CDR2 YFSETQ, per germline. The CDR3 runs to 16 residues. The CDR3 sequence: CASSPPGGGLKNIQYF. The CDR3 DNA sequence: TGCGCCAGCAGCCCACCGGGAGGGGGCCTAAAAAACATTCAGTACTTC.

In this sample, this clonotype turned up a few times. V and J are TRBV4-1 and TRBJ2-1; no reliable D call. Between the trimmed V and J ends, which lost 4 bases and 3 bases, there was a span of 10 bases. This CDR3 has 14 amino acids. CDR1 and CDR2 (germline): MGHRA, YSYEKL. The CDR3 sequence: CASSPNLFYNEQFF. Here the CDR3 DNA reads TGCGCCAGCAGCCCGAACCTTTTCTACAATGAGCAGTTCTTC.

This chain joins TRBV9 and TRBJ2-1; the match to TRBD2 covers 9 bases. V dropped 4 bases and J dropped 7; count of bases not matched to a gene: 9. Germline CDR1 is SGDLS and CDR2 is YYNGEE. The CDR3 loop spans 15 amino acids. The CDR3: CASSPRPSGGNEQFF. DNA for the CDR3: TGTGCCAGCAGCCCGAGGCCCAGCGGGGGGAATGAGCAGTTCTTC.

Of note for this clonotype: Mismatch with germline at one junction end may stem from a read error. The chain couples TRBV4-1 to TRBJ2-1; 9 bases match TRBD2. Germline CDR1 is MGHRA and CDR2 is YSYEKL. The CDR3 has 16 residues. CDR3 DNA: TGCGCCAGCAGCCACGCGGGACTAGCCGGTGGCAATGGGCAGTTCTTC. This encodes CASSHAGLAGGNGQFF.

This clonotype was observed a few times. The chain's CDR3 is CSVVSKGGSTGELFF. In nucleotides, the CDR3 is TGCAGCGTTGTATCCAAGGGGGGCTCGACCGGGGAGCTGTTTTTT. The chain combines TRBV29-1 with TRBJ2-2, with D perhaps assigned TRBD1 or TRBD2 (6 bases each). CDR3 size: 15 residues. Looked up from germline, CDR1 is SQVTM and CDR2 is ANQGSEA. Trimming cost V 4 bases and J 5 bases, with 17 bases left between them.

The rearrangement uses TRBV4-2 and TRBJ2-2, with D tentatively TRBD1 (6 bases). The CDR3 contains 16 residues. The V end was cut by 0 bases, the J end by 5 bases, with 13 bases between. Germline CDR1 is LGHNA and CDR2 is YNFKEQ. The CDR3 protein is CASSQDRQGRTGELFF. The DNA of the CDR3 is TGTGCCAGCAGCCAAGACAGGCAGGGGCGAACCGGGGAGCTGTTTTTT.

The V and J genes are TRBV7-3 and TRBJ2-3, with 7 bases matching TRBD2. The CDR3 extends over 15 amino acids. Germline values: CDR1 SGHTA, CDR2 FQGTGA. Trimming took 6 bases from V and 2 from J; bases not matched to a gene: 8. The CDR3 loop is CASSDSGRSTDTQYF. The CDR3 DNA sequence: TGTGCCAGCAGTGATAGCGGGCGATCCACAGATACGCAGTATTTT.

This chain joins TRBV20-1 and TRBJ2-1; D is possibly TRBD2 (5 bases). The CDR3 runs to 16 residues. The ends were cut back, 2 bases at V and 5 bases at J, with 19 bases in the middle. The germline gives CDR1 DFQATT, CDR2 SNEGSKA (reference sequence). CDR3: CSARSSGVSKNNEQFF. DNA of the CDR3: TGCAGTGCTAGATCGAGCGGAGTGTCTAAAAACAATGAGCAGTTCTTC.

The chain couples TRBV24-1 to TRBJ2-3; tentative D call: TRBD2 (6 bases). The germline V and J ends were trimmed by 6 bases and 0 bases, with 21 bases remaining between them. This CDR3 has 18 amino acids. The germline gives CDR1 KGHDR, CDR2 SFDVKD. CDR3 nucleotide sequence: TGTGCCACCAGTCACACTACTTCCGGGACTTACAGCACAGATACGCAGTATTTT. Protein sequence: CATSHTTSGTYSTDTQYF.

The V and J genes are TRBV7-2 and TRBJ1-2; D may be TRBD1 (6 bases). Germline V CDR1 and CDR2: SGHTA, FQGNSA. This CDR3 comprises 15 residues. Trimming stripped 0 bases from V and 6 bases from J, with 14 bases between. In DNA form, the CDR3 reads TGTGCCAGCAGCTTAGCTCCTGGCAGGGGTCATGGCTACACCTTC. It is translated as CASSLAPGRGHGYTF.

As to this clonotype: A much larger clonotype is one base distant, so this may be a read error. The chain has TRBV27 and TRBJ2-7; D possibly corresponds to TRBD2 (6 bases). The DNA end lines up better with TRBJ2-4; the J call may be wrong. The germline CDR1 and CDR2 sequences are MNHEY and SMNVEV (reference sequence). The CDR3 is 14 amino acids. CDR3 coding DNA: TGTGCCAGCAAGGGTGGAGGGGACGCGGACATTCAGTACTTC. This sequence encodes CASKGGGDADIQYF.

The rearrangement links TRBV6-6 to TRBJ2-4, with D unresolved. Trimming pared 6 bases from V and 13 bases from J, leaving 13 bases between. Germline CDR1 is MNHNY and CDR2 is SVGAGI (reference sequence). The CDR3 runs to 11 residues. The CDR3 bases are TGTGCCAGCAGCCCCCCTCCGGAGCAGTACTTC. It specifies CASSPPPEQYF.

This clonotype has more than one count but fewer than ten. This chain uses TRBV24-1 with TRBJ2-3; D ambiguous. Germline lookup yields CDR1 KGHDR and CDR2 SFDVKD. Trimming shortened V by 6 bases and J by 0 bases, and 9 bases separated the two germline ends. The CDR3 is made up of 14 amino acids. The CDR3 DNA follows: TGTGCCACCAGTTTAGGACCCAGCACAGATACGCAGTATTTT. Translated: CATSLGPSTDTQYF.

The chain employs TRBV28 and TRBJ1-2; tentative D call: TRBD1 (5 bases). Germline V lookup: CDR1 MDHEN, CDR2 SYDVKM. V gave up 6 bases and J gave up 7 bases, with 21 bases separating them. CDR3 length equals 15 residues. CDR3 protein: CASSRSWGEAGGYTF. CDR3 nucleotide sequence: TGTGCCAGCAGCCGGTCGTGGGGGGAGGCTGGTGGCTACACCTTC.

This clonotype has more than one count but fewer than ten. This sequence joins TRBV5-1 and TRBJ2-5; D is perhaps TRBD2 (5 bases). The length of the CDR3 is 14 residues. Germline CDR1 and CDR2: SGHRS and YFSETQ. The V end lost 4 bases, the J end lost 4 bases, and 14 bases lay between the germline ends. DNA for the CDR3: TGCGCCAGCAGCCCGGGGAGCCAGCCAGAGACCCAGTACTTC. Amino acids: CASSPGSQPETQYF.

Regarding this clonotype: The junction does not match germline at one end; this may be a read error. This chain joins TRBV6-6 and TRBJ1-1, with D possibly matching TRBD1 (5 bases). From germline, CDR1 is MNHNY and CDR2 SVGAGI (reference sequence). The CDR3 runs 12 residues. The CDR3 spells CASKSGETEAFF. CDR3 in DNA: TGCGCCAGCAAGTCGGGGGAAACTGAAGCTTTCTTT.

The table lists this clonotype with a few counts. V and J are TRBV12-3 or TRBV12-4 and TRBJ1-1, with a weak D call TRBD1 (6 bases). This CDR3 comprises 17 residues. V lost 6 bases, J lost 0 bases, and 20 bases lay in between. The CDR3 sequence is CASSFRQVSKLNTEAFF. In DNA form, the CDR3 reads TGTGCCAGCAGCTTCCGACAGGTCTCCAAACTGAACACTGAAGCTTTCTTT.

The gene calls are TRBV5-1 and TRBJ1-5; tentative D call: TRBD1 (5 bases). CDR1 and CDR2 (germline): SGHRS, YFSETQ. V lost 5 bases and J 0 bases, leaving 12 bases between the germline ends. The CDR3 is 15 residues long. This chain's CDR3 is CASRPGPTSNQPQHF. CDR3 nucleotide sequence: TGCGCCAGCAGACCGGGACCGACTAGCAATCAGCCCCAGCATTTT.

This clonotype was counted a single time. The chain links TRBV3-1 to TRBJ1-1; D gene uncertain. This CDR3 spans 13 amino acids. Germline lookup yields CDR1 LGHDT and CDR2 YNNKEL (reference sequence). The ends were cut back, 2 bases at V and 1 base at J, with 5 bases in the middle. CDR3 nucleotides: TGTGCCAGCAGCCAACAAGGGAACACTGAAGCTTTCTTT. It specifies CASSQQGNTEAFF.

The chain is built from TRBV7-9 and TRBJ1-1, with 8 positions matching TRBD1. The germline V gene has CDR1 SEHNR and CDR2 FQNEAQ (reference sequence). This CDR3 has 18 residues. The V and J ends lost 5 bases and 0 bases, in that order; junction bases with no gene match: 14. The CDR3 DNA follows: TGTGCCAGCAGCAACATCGGGACAGGCTGGCTTTTGAACACTGAAGCTTTCTTT. The encoded protein is CASSNIGTGWLLNTEAFF. The full variable domain, with the rest looked up from reference TRBV7-9 and TRBJ1-1, is DTGVSQNPRHKITKRGQNVTFRCDPISEHNRLYWYRQTLGQGPEFLTYFQNEAQLEKSRLLSDRFSAERPKGSFSTLEIQRTEQGDSAMYLCASSNIGTGWLLNTEAFFGQGTRLTVV.

This chain links TRBV5-1 with TRBJ1-2; 7 bases line up with TRBD1. Per germline, CDR1 SGHRS and CDR2 YFSETQ. This CDR3 is built from 17 residues. The V gene end was trimmed by 3 bases and the J gene end by 1 base; junction bases not matched to a gene: 12. CDR3 coding DNA: TGCGCCAGCAGCTCGAGACAGGGTCGTACGGATAACTATGGCTACACCTTC. It is translated as CASSSRQGRTDNYGYTF.